This T cell receptor (beta chain) was profiled in a study of siplizumab effects on memory and regulatory T cells. V dropped 5 bases and J dropped 12 bases, with 5 bases sitting between them. In germline, CDR1 is MNHNS, CDR2 SASEGT. CDR3 length equals 10 residues. General observations from the study: Siplizumab caused a significant drop in alloreactive sequences traceable to unstimulated CD4+ memory cells.

Each sample contributed 85,000 to 100,000 TCR templates to the assay. Some clones are missing from TCRdb's copy, which holds only in-frame ones; the method was immunoSEQ multiplex PCR. The sample includes 80,000 to 130,000 clones, 94% of them seen just once. Notes on this clone: Its target is unknown.

The receptor was isolated from a human donor in good health. Sequenced: Tregs sorted from blood. V usage is TRBV6-1 and J usage is TRBJ2-6; unclear D gene. The DNA for the CDR3 is TGTGCCAGCAGTTATTTCGTCCTGACTTTC. This sequence encodes CASSYFVLTF.